The source of this T cell receptor beta chain is a study of T cell changes during pregnancy in multiple sclerosis. Germline loops: CDR1 SGHTA, CDR2 FQGNSA. This CDR3 comprises 15 residues. J lost 8 bases, V lost 2 bases, and 8 bases had no gene match. The assay was immunoSEQ multiplex PCR, and TCRdb's table has in-frame clones only and misses some. This sample has about 36,000 clones, with around nine tenths found just once. This chain joins TRBV7-2 and TRBJ2-1; TRBD2 aligns across 8 bases. The starting material was CD8+ T cells from peripheral blood mononuclear cells, obtained in the third trimester of pregnancy. This TCR was recovered from a female donor with multiple sclerosis, enrolled in a pregnancy study. CDR3 nucleotide sequence: TGTGCCAGCAGCTTATCGAGCGGGGGCCGCCATGAGCAGTTCTTC. This sequence encodes CASSLSSGGRHEQFF.